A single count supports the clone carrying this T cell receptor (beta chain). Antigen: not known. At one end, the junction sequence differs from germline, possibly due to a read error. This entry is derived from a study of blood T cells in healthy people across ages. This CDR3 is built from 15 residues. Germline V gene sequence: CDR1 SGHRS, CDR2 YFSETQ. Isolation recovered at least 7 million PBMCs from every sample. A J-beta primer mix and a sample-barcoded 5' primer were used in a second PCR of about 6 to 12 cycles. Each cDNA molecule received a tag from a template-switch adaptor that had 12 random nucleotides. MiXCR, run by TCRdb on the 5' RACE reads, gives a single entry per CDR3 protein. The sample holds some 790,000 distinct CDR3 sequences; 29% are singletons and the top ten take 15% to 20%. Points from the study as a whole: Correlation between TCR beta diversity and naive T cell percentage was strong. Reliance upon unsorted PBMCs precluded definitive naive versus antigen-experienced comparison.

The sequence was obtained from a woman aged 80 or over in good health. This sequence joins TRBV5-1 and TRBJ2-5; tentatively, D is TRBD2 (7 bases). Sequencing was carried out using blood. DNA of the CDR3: TGCGCCAGCCAAGGGGGGGTCAGTCTCCAAGAGACCCAGTGCTTC. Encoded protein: CASQGGVSLQETQCF.